A selection of T cell receptor beta chains follows, all from one sample in a study of CD8+ T cells in alopecia areata. Clones were sequenced by immunoSEQ multiplex PCR, and TCRdb holds only the in-frame ones, with some missing. The data show some 130,000 clones, around 56% seen once. Sequencing was performed on CD4+ T cells sorted from blood, taken at week 4, from a patient treated with tofacitinib. These receptors came from a human donor with alopecia areata. CDR3s include the opening cysteine and the closing phenylalanine or tryptophan. Each record gives: CDR3 protein, CDR3 DNA, V gene, clone size, D gene, J gene. The D gene is left open where the match is weak. For some rows the clone size is stated as once, few or many, or as a class when expanded; others skip it.

CASSLTSGRRGEQFF	TGTGCCAGTAGTCTTACTAGCGGTAGACGGGGTGAGCAGTTCTTC	TRBV19	.	TRBD2	TRBJ2-1
CSAAGLSNNYGYTF	TGCAGCGCCGCTGGGCTGAGTAACAACTATGGCTACACCTTC	TRBV29-1	few	.	TRBJ1-2
CASSQGHATQQYF	TGTGCCAGCAGTCAGGGACATGCGACTCAGCAGTACTTC	TRBV6-5	.	.	TRBJ2-7
CASSLSGLNEKLFF	TGTGCCAGCAGTTTATCAGGACTTAATGAAAAACTGTTTTTT	TRBV27	few	.	TRBJ1-4
CASSLGTNYGYTF	TGCGCCAGCAGCTTGGGTACTAACTATGGCTACACCTTC	TRBV5-1	few	.	TRBJ1-2
CASSAVGGFQPQHF	TGTGCCAGCAGTGCGGTGGGGGGCTTTCAGCCCCAGCATTTT	TRBV2	.	.	TRBJ1-5
CASSQLRRELYF	TGCGCCAGCAGCCAATTAAGGCGGGAGTTATATTTT	TRBV4-1	few	TRBD2	TRBJ2-3
CASQGGIAGGNEQFF	TGCGCCAGCCAGGGAGGTATAGCGGGGGGCAATGAGCAGTTCTTC	TRBV5-1	few	TRBD2	TRBJ2-1
CASSPTAVGYEQYF	TGTGCCAGCAGTCCTACAGCGGTGGGCTACGAGCAGTACTTC	TRBV25-1	.	.	TRBJ2-7
CASSLSRYEQYF	TGTGCCAGCAGTTTATCCCGTTACGAGCAGTACTTC	TRBV28	few	.	TRBJ2-7
CASSFDGRGSYGYTF	TGTGCCAGCAGCTTTGATGGGCGGGGGAGCTATGGCTACACCTTC	TRBV7-2	.	.	TRBJ1-2
CATGGKNSNQPQHF	TGTGCCACAGGGGGGAAAAATAGCAATCAGCCCCAGCATTTT	TRBV6-5	.	TRBD1	TRBJ1-5
CSVAGVGTGELFF	TGCAGCGTTGCAGGGGTGGGGACCGGGGAGCTGTTTTTT	TRBV29-1	few	.	TRBJ2-2
CASSEGGGYTF	TGTGCCAGCAGTGAAGGGGGTGGCTACACCTTC	TRBV25-1	.	.	TRBJ1-2
CASSGQEAGNQPQHF	TGTGCCAGTAGTGGCCAGGAGGCCGGCAATCAGCCCCAGCATTTT	TRBV19	.	.	TRBJ1-5
CASTPQEGADIQYF	TGTGCCAGCACCCCCCAGGAGGGGGCGGACATTCAGTACTTC	TRBV7-2	.	.	TRBJ2-4
CASSFDLIPQYF	TGCGCCAGCAGCTTCGACCTAATACCGCAGTATTTT	TRBV5-1	few	.	TRBJ2-3
CASSPWTANTGELFF	TGTGCCAGCAGCCCCTGGACAGCGAACACCGGGGAGCTGTTTTTT	TRBV9	.	.	TRBJ2-2
CASSLRGQGTDEQFF	TGCGCCAGCAGTCTCCGGGGACAGGGGACGGATGAGCAGTTCTTC	TRBV5-1	once	TRBD1	TRBJ2-1
CASSPSGGRGYGYTF	TGTGCCAGCTCACCGTCGGGGGGCCGCGGCTATGGCTACACCTTC	TRBV18	.	.	TRBJ1-2
CASKVGEADNEQFF	TGTGCCAGTAAGGTGGGGGAAGCGGACAATGAGCAGTTCTTC	TRBV19	few	.	TRBJ2-1
CSVGGGTSQHRDTQYF	TGCAGCGTGGGGGGAGGGACTTCCCAGCACAGGGATACGCAGTATTTT	TRBV29-1	few	TRBD2	TRBJ2-3
CASYIGREESSYEQYF	TGTGCCAGCTATATTGGAAGGGAGGAGAGCTCCTACGAGCAGTACTTC	TRBV25-1	.	.	TRBJ2-7
CASSSPTGTASYEQYF	TGTGCCAGCAGCTCACCGACCGGGACAGCCTCCTACGAGCAGTACTTC	TRBV11-1	.	TRBD1	TRBJ2-7
CASSLSSLYTEAFF	TGTGCCAGCAGCTTGTCCTCTTTGTACACTGAAGCTTTCTTT	TRBV13	.	.	TRBJ1-1
CASSGQYQETQYF	TGCGCCAGCAGTGGACAGTACCAAGAGACCCAGTACTTC	TRBV5-1	.	.	TRBJ2-5
CASSSLGAGGETQYF	TGTGCCAGCAGTTCCCTAGGAGCGGGTGGAGAGACCCAGTACTTC	TRBV27	.	.	TRBJ2-5
CASSLPGLSYEQYF	TGTGCCAGCAGTCTACCGGGACTTTCCTACGAGCAGTACTTC	TRBV6-5	.	.	TRBJ2-7
CASSLEGTYEQYF	TGCGCCAGCAGCTTGGAAGGCACCTACGAGCAGTACTTC	TRBV5-1	.	.	TRBJ2-7
CASSKLAGGPDEQYF	TGCGCCAGCAGCAAACTAGCGGGAGGGCCTGACGAGCAGTACTTC	TRBV4-1	.	TRBD2	TRBJ2-7
CASSPGGQLGSNQPQHF	TGCGCCAGCAGCCCGGGTGGACAGCTAGGCAGCAATCAGCCCCAGCATTTT	TRBV5-1	.	.	TRBJ1-5
CASSLPPTGFVF	TGCGCCAGCAGCTTGCCGCCGACAGGTTTCGTCTTC	TRBV5-1	once	.	TRBJ2-7
CAWSSSGYTF	TGTGCCTGGAGTTCATCCGGCTACACCTTC	TRBV30	.	.	TRBJ1-2
CSAGGGHEQFF	TGCAGTGCTGGGGGGGGCCATGAGCAGTTCTTC	TRBV20-1	.	.	TRBJ2-1
CSVKGTSNQPQHF	TGCAGCGTAAAAGGGACTAGCAATCAGCCCCAGCATTTT	TRBV29-1	.	.	TRBJ1-5
CASREEGSYGYTF	TGTGCCAGCAGGGAGGAGGGCTCCTATGGCTACACCTTC	TRBV25-1	.	.	TRBJ1-2
CASSSRPSSTQYF	TGTGCCAGCAGTTCACGTCCTTCCAGTACACAGTACTTC	TRBV27	.	.	TRBJ2-5
CSVRWGQASTDTQYF	TGCAGCGTCCGGTGGGGGCAGGCTAGCACAGATACGCAGTATTTT	TRBV29-1	.	.	TRBJ2-3
CSVAPTSYEQYF	TGCAGCGTTGCCCCTACCTCCTACGAGCAGTACTTC	TRBV29-1	.	.	TRBJ2-7
CASSFMGSSNEQFF	TGTGCCAGCAGCTTTATGGGTAGCTCCAATGAGCAGTTCTTC	TRBV11-2	.	.	TRBJ2-1
CSVRDGYNEQFF	TGCAGCGTCCGGGACGGTTACAATGAGCAGTTCTTC	TRBV29-1	.	.	TRBJ2-1
CASSFSLNTEAFF	TGCGCCAGCAGCTTCTCGCTGAACACTGAAGCTTTCTTT	TRBV5-1	.	.	TRBJ1-1
CASSPSSGRFETQYF	TGTGCCAGCAGTCCTTCTAGCGGGAGGTTCGAGACCCAGTACTTC	TRBV2	.	TRBD2	TRBJ2-5
CASSKTGLAGTYEQYF	TGCGCCAGCAGCAAAACGGGACTAGCGGGGACCTACGAGCAGTACTTC	TRBV5-1	.	TRBD2	TRBJ2-7
CAWSGIRVGAFF	TGTGCCTGGAGTGGAATTCGGGTCGGAGCTTTCTTT	TRBV30	.	.	TRBJ1-1
CSVGRDSEAFF	TGCAGCGTTGGGAGGGACTCTGAAGCTTTCTTT	TRBV29-1	.	.	TRBJ1-1
CASTREGHLTYEQYF	TGTGCCAGCACCAGAGAAGGACATCTCACCTACGAGCAGTACTTC	TRBV6-1	.	.	TRBJ2-7
CASSPRGDSYEQYF	TGCGCCAGCAGCCCCCGAGGGGACTCCTACGAGCAGTACTTC	TRBV5-1	.	.	TRBJ2-7
CASSYGSGPLGGELFF	TGTGCCAGCAGTTACGGGAGCGGCCCACTCGGCGGGGAGCTGTTTTTT	TRBV6-5	.	.	TRBJ2-2
CASSSIKLAESTDTQYF	TGCGCCAGCAGCTCGATTAAACTAGCGGAGAGCACAGATACGCAGTATTTT	TRBV5-1	.	TRBD2	TRBJ2-3
CASSEALLFVEQYF	TGTGCCAGCAGTGAAGCGCTTCTTTTTGTCGAGCAGTACTTC	TRBV2	.	.	TRBJ2-7
CASSRTTGGTQYF	TGTGCCAGCAGCCGGACAACTGGTGGTACGCAGTATTTT	TRBV7-3	.	.	TRBJ2-3
CAISSGGDTEAFF	TGTGCCATCAGTTCGGGAGGGGACACTGAAGCTTTCTTT	TRBV10-3	.	.	TRBJ1-1
CASSQGVGTEAFF	TGTGCCAGCTCACAGGGAGTGGGTACTGAAGCTTTCTTT	TRBV18	many	.	TRBJ1-1
CAWSKAFNGYTF	TGTGCCTGGAGTAAAGCCTTTAATGGCTACACCTTC	TRBV30	once	.	TRBJ1-2
CASSPMAPPNTEAFF	TGTGCCAGCAGCCCCATGGCCCCGCCGAACACTGAAGCTTTCTTT	TRBV7-3	many	.	TRBJ1-1
CSVPPGPESSQSQLAQYF	TGCAGCGTACCACCCGGCCCCGAGAGTTCCCAATCCCAGTTGGCGCAGTATTTT	TRBV29-1	.	.	TRBJ2-3